Sequencing of this T cell receptor (beta chain) was carried out in a study of early T cells in non-severe SARS-CoV-2 infection. At the level of the study: Whole-blood bulk RNA, unsorted, was sequenced, and chains were unpaired. Study observations and caveats: Anti-spike CD8 specificities were favored by VDJdb matching, whose results missed private and CD4 specificities.

Unique molecular identifiers were added to individual cDNA molecules. TCRdb recomputed calls from the 5' RACE reads with MiXCR, one row per CDR3 protein. The table shows about 58,000 distinct CDR3 sequences, with roughly 13% occurring only once. This clonotype was seen many times. What it binds is not known. Looked up from germline, CDR1 is MNHEY and CDR2 is SVGEGT. Trimming removed 3 bases at V and 1 base at J, with 10 bases between. The CDR3 is made up of 15 amino acids. Sequencing was performed on whole blood. The chain links TRBV6-2 or TRBV6-3 to TRBJ1-5; no definite D call. The clonotype was recovered from an adult who was a healthcare worker with PCR-confirmed SARS-CoV-2 infection or an uninfected control (not recorded which). The CDR3 DNA sequence: TGTGCCAGCAGTTATATGGCCAGAAGCAATCAGCCCCAGCATTTT. Encoded protein: CASSYMARSNQPQHF.